A selection of T cell receptor beta chains follows, all from one sample in a study of cytomegalovirus exposure and HLA in healthy donors. TCRdb's copy holds only in-frame clones and misses some; the assay was immunoSEQ multiplex PCR. Of around 150,000 clones in the sample, roughly 80% were seen once. Sequenced material: PBMCs. These receptors were taken from a human donor in good health. Each CDR3 is given with its conserved first and last residue. Each record gives: clone size, J gene, D gene, V gene, CDR3 DNA, CDR3 protein. The D gene is left open where the match is weak. Clone size appears in some rows only: once, few, many, or a class for an expanded clone.

clone size: few; J gene: TRBJ2-5; D gene: TRBD2; V gene: TRBV6-5; CDR3 DNA: TGTGCCAGCAGTTATCGTCGACTAGCAAAAGAGACCCAGTACTTC; CDR3 protein: CASSYRRLAKETQYF
clone size: -; J gene: TRBJ2-5; D gene: TRBD2; V gene: TRBV5-1; CDR3 DNA: TGCGCCAGCAGCTTCTTAGCGGGGACGCAAGAGACCCAGTACTTC; CDR3 protein: CASSFLAGTQETQYF
clone size: -; J gene: TRBJ1-3; D gene: -; V gene: TRBV7-8; CDR3 DNA: TGTGCCAGCAGCTCCTACCGAGTAGACAGATCTGGAAACACCATATATTTT; CDR3 protein: CASSSYRVDRSGNTIYF
clone size: once; J gene: TRBJ1-5; D gene: -; V gene: TRBV21-1; CDR3 DNA: TGTGCCAGCAGCCCGGAAGTTGGGGGGGCGCTCCTCAATCAGCCCCAGCATTTT; CDR3 protein: CASSPEVGGALLNQPQHF
clone size: few; J gene: TRBJ1-2; D gene: -; V gene: TRBV7-9; CDR3 DNA: TGTGCCAGCAGCTTCGGGGATGGGGGGGCAGACTATGGCTACACCTTC; CDR3 protein: CASSFGDGGADYGYTF
clone size: -; J gene: TRBJ2-7; D gene: TRBD1; V gene: TRBV5-1; CDR3 DNA: TGCGCCAGCAGCTCGCTGGGGACAGGGGAAGGGGAGCAGTACTTC; CDR3 protein: CASSSLGTGEGEQYF
clone size: -; J gene: TRBJ1-3; D gene: -; V gene: TRBV6-5; CDR3 DNA: TGTGCCAGCAGGGAACAGGGTGGAAACACCATATATTTT; CDR3 protein: CASREQGGNTIYF
clone size: -; J gene: TRBJ1-5; D gene: -; V gene: TRBV7-2; CDR3 DNA: TGTGCCAGCAGCCGGGGGGTGGGGAATAGCAATCAGCCCCAGCATTTT; CDR3 protein: CASSRGVGNSNQPQHF
clone size: -; J gene: TRBJ1-1; D gene: -; V gene: TRBV29-1; CDR3 DNA: TGCAGCGTTGGGAGGACCCCGGGGACTGAAGCTTTCTTT; CDR3 protein: CSVGRTPGTEAFF
clone size: -; J gene: TRBJ1-2; D gene: -; V gene: TRBV19; CDR3 DNA: TGTGCCAGTAGTACAGGACAACCACCCACCTATGGCTACACCTTC; CDR3 protein: CASSTGQPPTYGYTF
clone size: -; J gene: TRBJ1-5; D gene: -; V gene: TRBV2; CDR3 DNA: TGTGCCAGCAGGAGATACAGTTATAGCAATCAGCCCCAGCATTTT; CDR3 protein: CASRRYSYSNQPQHF
clone size: few; J gene: TRBJ2-7; D gene: TRBD1; V gene: TRBV27; CDR3 DNA: TGTGCCAGCAGTCCCGCACGGACAGGCTCCTACGAGCAGTACTTC; CDR3 protein: CASSPARTGSYEQYF
clone size: -; J gene: TRBJ1-5; D gene: TRBD1; V gene: TRBV6-6; CDR3 DNA: TGTGCCAGCAGTTGGGACAGGACGAATCAGCCCCAGCATTTT; CDR3 protein: CASSWDRTNQPQHF